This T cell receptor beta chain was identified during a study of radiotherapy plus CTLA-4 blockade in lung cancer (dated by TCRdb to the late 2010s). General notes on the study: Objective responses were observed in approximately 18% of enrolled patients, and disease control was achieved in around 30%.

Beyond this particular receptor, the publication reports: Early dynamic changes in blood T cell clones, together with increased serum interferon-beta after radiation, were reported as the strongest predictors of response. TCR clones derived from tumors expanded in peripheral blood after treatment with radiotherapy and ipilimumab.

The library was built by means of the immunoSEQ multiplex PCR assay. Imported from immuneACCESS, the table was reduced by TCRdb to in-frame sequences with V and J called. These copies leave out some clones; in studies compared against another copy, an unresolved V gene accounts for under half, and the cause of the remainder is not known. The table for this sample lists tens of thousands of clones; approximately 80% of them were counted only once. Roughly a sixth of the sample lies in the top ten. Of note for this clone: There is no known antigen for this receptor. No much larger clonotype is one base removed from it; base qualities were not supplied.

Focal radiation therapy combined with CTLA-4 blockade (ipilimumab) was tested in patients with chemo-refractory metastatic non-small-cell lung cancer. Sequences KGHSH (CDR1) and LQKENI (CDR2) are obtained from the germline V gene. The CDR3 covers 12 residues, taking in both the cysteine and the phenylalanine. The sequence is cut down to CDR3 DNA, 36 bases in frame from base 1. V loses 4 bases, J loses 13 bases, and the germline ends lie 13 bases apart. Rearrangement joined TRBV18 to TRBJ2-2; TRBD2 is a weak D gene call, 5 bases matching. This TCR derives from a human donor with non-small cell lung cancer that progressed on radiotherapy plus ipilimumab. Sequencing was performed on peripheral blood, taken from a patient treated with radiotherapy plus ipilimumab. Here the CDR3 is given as CASSLDSLALFF. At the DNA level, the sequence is TGTGCCAGCTCACTGGACTCCCTGGCGCTGTTTTTT.